This TCR beta chain stems from a study of cytomegalovirus exposure and HLA in healthy donors. Overall study: From donors who were HLA-typed, an early data release held around 80 million unique TCRs. Findings of the study overall: The study labeled around 160 TCR beta chains cytomegalovirus-associated. Later, an analysis found that common viral pathogens appeared to be linked with several of the most significant clusters. For TCR beta chains, V- and J-gene trimming was later linked to a missense DCLRE1C variant.

PCR involved 60 Vbeta and 13 Jbeta primers. The method was immunoSEQ multiplex PCR; TCRdb's version includes in-frame clones alone and lacks a portion of them. Among some 180,000 clones listed, more than 75% were seen once. Germline CDR1 reads WNHNN; CDR2 reads SYGVQD (reference sequence). The CDR3 covers 15 residues. Unmatched junction bases numbered 6, after V lost 4 bases and J lost 3 bases. About this clone itself: What it binds is not known.

Input material: PBMCs. The receptor's source is a man aged 25-40 years in good health and CMV-seropositive. The chain joins TRBV10-1 to TRBJ2-1; 7 nucleotides align to TRBD1. CDR3 amino acids: CASSGRDSFYNEQFF. As DNA, the CDR3 is TGCGCCAGCAGTGGACGGGACAGCTTCTACAATGAGCAGTTCTTC.